The T cell receptor (beta chain) under discussion was sequenced for a study of T cells in Graves' hyperthyroidism and ophthalmopathy. Turning to the study itself: Peripheral blood was secured at the point of initial diagnosis, before any treatment.

The sample holds a few counts of this clonotype. Its antigen is as yet unknown. TCR beta CDR3 region amplification was performed from RNA transcripts. In the first-round RT-PCR of the TCR CDR3, the HTBI primer set was used. TCRdb processed the multiplex PCR reads anew with MiXCR; each CDR3 protein has one entry. This table holds 500,000 to 650,000 distinct CDR3 sequences, approximately 15% found once. Study outcomes and limitations: Onset of ophthalmopathy came a median around 6.2 months after the model predicted it.

The germline gives CDR1 ENHRY, CDR2 SYGVKD. The CDR3 is 14 amino acids. The V end lost 3 bases, the J end lost 0 bases, and 8 bases lay between the germline ends. From roughly 9.2 ml of fresh peripheral blood, PBMCs were isolated. The chain combines TRBV10-3 with TRBJ1-2; D call uncertain. This sequence was found in a woman between 50 and 59 years old with Graves' ophthalmopathy. Sequenced material: blood. The CDR3 loop reads CAISDRITNYGYTF. As DNA, the CDR3 is TGTGCCATCAGTGACCGGATTACTAACTATGGCTACACCTTC.